This record looks at one TCR beta chain sequence and its context. The antigen is undetermined. Some clones are missing from TCRdb's copy, which holds only in-frame ones; the method was immunoSEQ multiplex PCR. The repertoire consists of 130,000 to 150,000 clones, with approximately 88% occurring once and the leading ten covering around 3.4%. CDR3 length equals 13 residues. CDR1 is KGHSH and CDR2 is LQKENI in the germline V gene. The ends were cut back, 3 bases at V and 5 bases at J, with 7 bases in the middle. This sample is drawn from a study of cytomegalovirus exposure and HLA in healthy donors. Broader study findings: According to a later analysis, TCR clusters from the first cohort tended to co-occur in the 120 or so validation repertoires. Altogether, 164 TCR beta chains were recorded as cytomegalovirus-associated.

The rearrangement joins TRBV18 to TRBJ1-4; D not resolved. Source material: PBMCs. The TCR sequence derives from a young woman in good health and CMV-seropositive. CDR3 residues: CASSPPGNEKLFF. The CDR3 bases are TGTGCCAGCTCACCGCCGGGGAATGAAAAACTGTTTTTT. The full variable domain, with the rest looked up from reference TRBV18 and TRBJ1-4, is NAGVMQNPRHLVRRRGQEARLRCSPMKGHSHVYWYRQLPEEGLKFMVYLQKENIIDESGMPKERFSAEFPKEGPSILRIQQVVRGDSAAYFCASSPPGNEKLFFGSGTQLSVL.